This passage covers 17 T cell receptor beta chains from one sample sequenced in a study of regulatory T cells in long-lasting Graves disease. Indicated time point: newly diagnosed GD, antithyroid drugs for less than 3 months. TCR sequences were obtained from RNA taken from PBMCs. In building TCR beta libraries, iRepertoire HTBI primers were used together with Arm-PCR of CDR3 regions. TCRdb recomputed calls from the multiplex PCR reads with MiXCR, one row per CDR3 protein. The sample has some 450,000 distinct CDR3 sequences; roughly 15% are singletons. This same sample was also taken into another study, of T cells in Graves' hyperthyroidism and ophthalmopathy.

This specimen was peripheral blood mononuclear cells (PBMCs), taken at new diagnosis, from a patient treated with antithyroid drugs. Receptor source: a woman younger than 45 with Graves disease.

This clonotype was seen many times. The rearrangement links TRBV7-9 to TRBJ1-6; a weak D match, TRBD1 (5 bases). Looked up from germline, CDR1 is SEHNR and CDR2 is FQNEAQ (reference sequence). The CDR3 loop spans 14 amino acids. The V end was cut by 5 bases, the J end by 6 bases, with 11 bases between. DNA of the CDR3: TGTGCCAGCAGCCCAGGGACTTCTAATTCACCCCTCCACTTT. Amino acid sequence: CASSPGTSNSPLHF.

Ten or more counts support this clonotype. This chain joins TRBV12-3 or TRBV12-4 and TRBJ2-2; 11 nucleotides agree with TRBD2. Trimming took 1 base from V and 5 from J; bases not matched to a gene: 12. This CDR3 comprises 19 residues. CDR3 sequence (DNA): TGTGCCAGCAGTTTAGTGGTGGCTAGCGGGAGGACTGGGACCGGGGAGCTGTTTTTT. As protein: CASSLVVASGRTGTGELFF.

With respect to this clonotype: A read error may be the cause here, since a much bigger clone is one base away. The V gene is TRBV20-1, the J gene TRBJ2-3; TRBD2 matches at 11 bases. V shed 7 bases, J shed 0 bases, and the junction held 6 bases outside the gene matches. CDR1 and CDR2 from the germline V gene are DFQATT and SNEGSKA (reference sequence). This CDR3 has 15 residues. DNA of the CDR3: TGCAGTGTTAAGGGACTAGCGGAGAGCACAGATACGCAGTATTTT. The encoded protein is CSVKGLAESTDTQYF.

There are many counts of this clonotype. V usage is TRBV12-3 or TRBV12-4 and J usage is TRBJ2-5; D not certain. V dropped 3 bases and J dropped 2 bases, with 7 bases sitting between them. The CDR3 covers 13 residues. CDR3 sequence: CASSFEQQETQYF. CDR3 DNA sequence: TGTGCCAGCAGTTTTGAACAGCAAGAGACCCAGTACTTC.

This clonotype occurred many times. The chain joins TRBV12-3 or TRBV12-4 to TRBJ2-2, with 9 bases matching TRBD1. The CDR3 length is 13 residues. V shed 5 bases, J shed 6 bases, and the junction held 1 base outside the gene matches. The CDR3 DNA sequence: TGTGCCAGCAGTGACAGGGGGTCCGGGGAGCTGTTTTTT. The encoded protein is CASSDRGSGELFF.

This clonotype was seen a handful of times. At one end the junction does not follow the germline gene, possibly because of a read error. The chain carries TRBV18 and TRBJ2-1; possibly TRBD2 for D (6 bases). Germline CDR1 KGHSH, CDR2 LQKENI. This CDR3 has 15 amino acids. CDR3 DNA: TGTGCCAGCTCACTGGACGAAAGCGGGTACAATGGGCAGTTCTTC. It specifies CASSLDESGYNGQFF.

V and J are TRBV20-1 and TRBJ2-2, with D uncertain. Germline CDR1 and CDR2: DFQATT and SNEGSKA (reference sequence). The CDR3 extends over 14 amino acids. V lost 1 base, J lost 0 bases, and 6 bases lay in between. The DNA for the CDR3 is TGCAGTGCTAGAGGTTTGACGAACACCGGGGAGCTGTTTTTT. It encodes CSARGLTNTGELFF.

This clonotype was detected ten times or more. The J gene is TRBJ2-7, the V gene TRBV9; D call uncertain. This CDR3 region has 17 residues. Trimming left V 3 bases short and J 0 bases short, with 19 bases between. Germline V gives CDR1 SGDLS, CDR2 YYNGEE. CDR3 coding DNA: TGTGCCAGCAGCGCCCAATCCAGGCACCCGAGCTCCTACGAGCAGTACTTC. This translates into CASSAQSRHPSSYEQYF.

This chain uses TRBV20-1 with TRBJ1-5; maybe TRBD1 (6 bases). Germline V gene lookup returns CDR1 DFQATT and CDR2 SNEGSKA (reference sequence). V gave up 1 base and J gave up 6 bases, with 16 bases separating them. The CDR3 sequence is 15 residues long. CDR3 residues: CSARVYREEGQPQHF. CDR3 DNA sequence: TGCAGTGCTAGAGTTTACAGGGAAGAGGGTCAGCCCCAGCATTTT.

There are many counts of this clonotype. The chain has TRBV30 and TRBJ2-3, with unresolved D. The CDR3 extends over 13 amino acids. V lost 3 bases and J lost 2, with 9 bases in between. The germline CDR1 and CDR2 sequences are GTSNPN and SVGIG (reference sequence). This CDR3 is CAWSASITDTQYF. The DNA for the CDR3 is TGTGCCTGGAGCGCGTCGATCACAGATACGCAGTATTTT.

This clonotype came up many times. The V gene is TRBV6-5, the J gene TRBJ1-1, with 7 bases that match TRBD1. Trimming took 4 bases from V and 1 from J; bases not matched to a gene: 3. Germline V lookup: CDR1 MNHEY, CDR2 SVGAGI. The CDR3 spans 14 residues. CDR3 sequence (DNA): TGTGCCAGCAGTTGGGACAGAGAGAACACTGAAGCTTTCTTT. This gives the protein CASSWDRENTEAFF.

DNA for the CDR3: TGCAGTGCCAGCACTTTAGCGGGAGGCAGGGATACGCAGTATTTT. Residues: CSASTLAGGRDTQYF. The rearrangement joins TRBV20-1 to TRBJ2-3; the match to TRBD2 covers 10 bases. The CDR3 is made up of 15 amino acids. The trim removed 6 bases at V and 6 bases at J, leaving 12 bases unmatched. Germline lookup yields CDR1 DFQATT and CDR2 SNEGSKA (reference sequence).

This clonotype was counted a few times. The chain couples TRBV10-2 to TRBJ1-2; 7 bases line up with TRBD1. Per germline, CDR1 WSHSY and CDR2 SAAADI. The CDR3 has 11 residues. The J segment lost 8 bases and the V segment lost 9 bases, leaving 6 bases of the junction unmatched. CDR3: CASDRAWGYTF. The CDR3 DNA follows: TGCGCCAGTGACAGGGCGTGGGGCTACACCTTC.

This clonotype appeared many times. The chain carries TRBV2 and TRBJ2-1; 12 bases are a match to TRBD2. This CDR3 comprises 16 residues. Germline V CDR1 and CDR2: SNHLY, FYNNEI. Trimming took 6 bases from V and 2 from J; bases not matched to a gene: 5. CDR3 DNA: TGTGCCAGCAGAATGACTAGCGGGAGCCCCTACAATGAGCAGTTCTTC. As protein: CASRMTSGSPYNEQFF.

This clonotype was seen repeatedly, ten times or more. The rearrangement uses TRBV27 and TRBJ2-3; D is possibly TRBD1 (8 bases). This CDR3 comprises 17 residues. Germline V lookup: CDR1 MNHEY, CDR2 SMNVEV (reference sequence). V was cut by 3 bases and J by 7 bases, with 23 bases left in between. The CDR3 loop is CASSLRGLTGARNTQYF. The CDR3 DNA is TGTGCCAGCAGTTTGCGGGGGTTGACAGGGGCGCGGAATACGCAGTATTTT.

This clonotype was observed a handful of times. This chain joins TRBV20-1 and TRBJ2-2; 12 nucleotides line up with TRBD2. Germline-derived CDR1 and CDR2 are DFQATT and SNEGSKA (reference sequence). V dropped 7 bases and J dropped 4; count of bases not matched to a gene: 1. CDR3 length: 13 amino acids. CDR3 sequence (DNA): TGCAGTGTGACTAGCGGGAGCACCGGGGAGCTGTTTTTT. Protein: CSVTSGSTGELFF.

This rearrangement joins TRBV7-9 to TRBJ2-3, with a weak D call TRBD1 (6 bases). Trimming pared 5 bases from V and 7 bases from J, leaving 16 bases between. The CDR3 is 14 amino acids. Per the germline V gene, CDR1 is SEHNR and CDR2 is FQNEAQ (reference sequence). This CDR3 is CASSISGQYNTQYF. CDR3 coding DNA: TGTGCCAGCAGCATATCTGGACAGTATAATACGCAGTATTTT.